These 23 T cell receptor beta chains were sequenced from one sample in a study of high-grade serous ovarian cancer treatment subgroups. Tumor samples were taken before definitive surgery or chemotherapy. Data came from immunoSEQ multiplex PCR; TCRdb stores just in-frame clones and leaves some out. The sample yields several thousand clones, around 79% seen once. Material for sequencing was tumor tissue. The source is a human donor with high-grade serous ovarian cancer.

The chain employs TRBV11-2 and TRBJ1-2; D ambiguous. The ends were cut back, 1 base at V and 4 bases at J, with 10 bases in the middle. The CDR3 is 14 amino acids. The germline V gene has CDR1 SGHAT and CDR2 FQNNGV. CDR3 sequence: CASSLAGLFYGYTF. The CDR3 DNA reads TGTGCCAGCAGCTTAGCGGGTCTGTTCTATGGCTACACCTTC.

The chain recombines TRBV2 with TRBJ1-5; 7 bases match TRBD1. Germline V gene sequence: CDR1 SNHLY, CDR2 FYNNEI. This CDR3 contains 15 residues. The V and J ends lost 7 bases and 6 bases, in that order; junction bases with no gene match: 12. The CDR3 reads CASMRIQGSGQPQHF. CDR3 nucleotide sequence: TGTGCCAGCATGAGGATACAGGGGTCGGGTCAGCCCCAGCATTTT.

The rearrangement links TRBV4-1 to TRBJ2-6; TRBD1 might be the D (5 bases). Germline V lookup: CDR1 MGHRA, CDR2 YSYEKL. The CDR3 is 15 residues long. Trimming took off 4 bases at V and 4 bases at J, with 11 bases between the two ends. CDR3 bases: TGCGCCAGCAGCCCAGTGAAGGGGGGGGCCAACGTCCTGACTTTC. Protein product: CASSPVKGGANVLTF.

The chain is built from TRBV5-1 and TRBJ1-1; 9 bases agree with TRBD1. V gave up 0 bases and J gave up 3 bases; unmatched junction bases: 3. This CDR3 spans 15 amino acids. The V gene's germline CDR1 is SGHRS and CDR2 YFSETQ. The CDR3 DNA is TGCGCCAGCAGCTTGGAGACAGGGGGTGACACTGAAGCTTTCTTT. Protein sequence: CASSLETGGDTEAFF.

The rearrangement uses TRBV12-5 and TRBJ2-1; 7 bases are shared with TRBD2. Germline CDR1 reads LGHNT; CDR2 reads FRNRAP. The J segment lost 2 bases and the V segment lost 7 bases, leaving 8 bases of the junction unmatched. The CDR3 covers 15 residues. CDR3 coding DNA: TGTGCTAGTGTCACGAGCGGGGCGACCTACAATGAGCAGTTCTTC. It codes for CASVTSGATYNEQFF.

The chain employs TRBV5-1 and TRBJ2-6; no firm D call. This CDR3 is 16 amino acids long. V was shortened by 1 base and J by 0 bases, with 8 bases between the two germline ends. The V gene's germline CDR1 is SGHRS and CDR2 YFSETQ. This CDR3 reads CASSLPSGSGANVLTF. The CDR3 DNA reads TGCGCCAGCAGCTTGCCGTCGGGCTCTGGGGCCAACGTCCTGACTTTC.

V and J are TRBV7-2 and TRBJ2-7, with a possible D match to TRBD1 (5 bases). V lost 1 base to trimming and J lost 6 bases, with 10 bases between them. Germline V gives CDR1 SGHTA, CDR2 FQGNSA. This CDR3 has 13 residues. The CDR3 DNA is TGTGCCAGCAGCTTAGGGCAGGGTGCCGAGCAGTACTTC. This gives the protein CASSLGQGAEQYF.

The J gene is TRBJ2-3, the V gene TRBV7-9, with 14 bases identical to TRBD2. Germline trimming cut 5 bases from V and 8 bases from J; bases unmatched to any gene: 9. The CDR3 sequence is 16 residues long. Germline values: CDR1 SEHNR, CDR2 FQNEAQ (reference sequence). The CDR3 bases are TGTGCCAGCAGCCCTGGACTAGCGGGGGGCCGGGGTACGCAGTATTTT. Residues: CASSPGLAGGRGTQYF.

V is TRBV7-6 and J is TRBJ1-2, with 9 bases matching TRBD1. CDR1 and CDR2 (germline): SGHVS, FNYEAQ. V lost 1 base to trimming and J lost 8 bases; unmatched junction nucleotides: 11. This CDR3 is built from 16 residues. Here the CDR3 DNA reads TGTGCCAGCAGCTTAGGACTGGGGGGACAGGGTGTAGGCTACACCTTC. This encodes CASSLGLGGQGVGYTF. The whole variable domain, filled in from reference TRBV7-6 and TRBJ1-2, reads GAGVSQSPRYKVTKRGQDVALRCDPISGHVSLYWYRQALGQGPEFLTYFNYEAQQDKSGLPNDRFSAERPEGSISTLTIQRTEQRDSAMYRCASSLGLGGQGVGYTFGSGTRLTVV.

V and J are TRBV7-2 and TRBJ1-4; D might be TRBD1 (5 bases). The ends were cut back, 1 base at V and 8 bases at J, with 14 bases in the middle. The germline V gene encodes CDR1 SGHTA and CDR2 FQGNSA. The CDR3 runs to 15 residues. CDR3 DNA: TGTGCCAGCAGCTTAGTGGACACCCCCGGGGAAAAACTGTTTTTT. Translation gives CASSLVDTPGEKLFF.

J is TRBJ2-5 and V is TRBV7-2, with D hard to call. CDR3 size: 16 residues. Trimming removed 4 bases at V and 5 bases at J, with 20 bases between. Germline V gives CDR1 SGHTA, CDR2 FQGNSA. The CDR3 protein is CASSSRSVYVRETQYF. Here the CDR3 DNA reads TGTGCCAGCAGCTCCAGGTCCGTCTACGTCCGGGAGACCCAGTACTTC.

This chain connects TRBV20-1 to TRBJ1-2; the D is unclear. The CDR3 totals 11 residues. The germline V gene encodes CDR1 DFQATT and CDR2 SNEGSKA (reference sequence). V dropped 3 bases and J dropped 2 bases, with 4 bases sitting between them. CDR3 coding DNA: TGCAGTGCTAGCCCCAACTATGGCTACACCTTC. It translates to CSASPNYGYTF.

The CDR3 DNA is TGTGCCAGCAGCTTGGATTTTGAGACTGAAGCTTTCTTT. Amino acids: CASSLDFETEAFF. This chain joins TRBV5-4 and TRBJ1-1; no clear D. V was clipped by 0 bases and J by 5 bases, with 8 bases between them. CDR3 size: 13 residues. Germline loops: CDR1 SGHNT, CDR2 YYREEE (reference sequence).

The CDR3 region has the DNA TGTGCCAGCAGCGATAAAGGAACCGGGGAGCTGTTTTTT. It yields the protein CASSDKGTGELFF. The gene calls are TRBV6-4 and TRBJ2-2; D unresolved. V was clipped by 6 bases and J by 5 bases, with 10 bases between them. This CDR3 region has 13 residues. CDR1 and CDR2 from the germline V gene are MRHNA and SNTAGT.

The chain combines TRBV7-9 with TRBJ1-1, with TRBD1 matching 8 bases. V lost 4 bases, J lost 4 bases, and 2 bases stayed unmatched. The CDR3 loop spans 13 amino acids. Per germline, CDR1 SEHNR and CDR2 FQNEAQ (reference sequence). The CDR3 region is CASSSTGVTEAFF. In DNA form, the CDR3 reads TGTGCCAGCAGCTCGACAGGGGTCACTGAAGCTTTCTTT.

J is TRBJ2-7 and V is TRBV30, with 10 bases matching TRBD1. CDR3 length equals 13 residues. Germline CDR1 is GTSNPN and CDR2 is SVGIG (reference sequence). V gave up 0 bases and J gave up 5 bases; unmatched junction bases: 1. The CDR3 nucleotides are TGTGCCTGGAGTGTGGGACAGGGGAACGAGCAGTACTTC. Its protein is CAWSVGQGNEQYF.

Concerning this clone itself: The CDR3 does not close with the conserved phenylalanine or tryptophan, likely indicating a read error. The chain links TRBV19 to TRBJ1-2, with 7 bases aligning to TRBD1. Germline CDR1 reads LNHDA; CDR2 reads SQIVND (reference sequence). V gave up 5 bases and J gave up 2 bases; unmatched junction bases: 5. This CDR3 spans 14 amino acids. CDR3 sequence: CASSPGGGNYGYTL. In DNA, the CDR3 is TGTGCCAGTAGTCCAGGGGGAGGCAACTATGGCTACACCCTC.

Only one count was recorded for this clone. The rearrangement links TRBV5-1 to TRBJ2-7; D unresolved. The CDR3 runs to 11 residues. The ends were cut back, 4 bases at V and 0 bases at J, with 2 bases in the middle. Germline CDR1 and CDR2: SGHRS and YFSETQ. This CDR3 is CASSGSYEQYF. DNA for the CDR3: TGCGCCAGCAGCGGCTCCTACGAGCAGTACTTC.

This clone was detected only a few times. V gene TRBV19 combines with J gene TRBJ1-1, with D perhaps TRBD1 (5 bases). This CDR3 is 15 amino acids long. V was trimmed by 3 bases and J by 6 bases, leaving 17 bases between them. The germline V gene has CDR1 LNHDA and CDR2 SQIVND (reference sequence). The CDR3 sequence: CASSIPTRGFPEAFF. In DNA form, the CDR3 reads TGTGCCAGTAGTATCCCGACCCGGGGGTTCCCTGAAGCTTTCTTT.

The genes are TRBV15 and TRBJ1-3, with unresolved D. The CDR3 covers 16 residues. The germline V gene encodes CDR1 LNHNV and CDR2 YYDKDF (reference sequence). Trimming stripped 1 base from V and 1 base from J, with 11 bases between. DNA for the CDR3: TGTGCCACCAGCAGAGCTTTGGACGTTTCTGGAAACACCATATATTTT. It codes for CATSRALDVSGNTIYF.

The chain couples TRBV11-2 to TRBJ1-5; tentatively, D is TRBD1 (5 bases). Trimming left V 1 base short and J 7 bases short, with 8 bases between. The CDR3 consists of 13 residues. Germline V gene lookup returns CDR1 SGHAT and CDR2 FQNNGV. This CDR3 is CASSLAGEQPQHF. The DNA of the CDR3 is TGTGCCAGCAGCTTAGCGGGGGAACAGCCCCAGCATTTT.

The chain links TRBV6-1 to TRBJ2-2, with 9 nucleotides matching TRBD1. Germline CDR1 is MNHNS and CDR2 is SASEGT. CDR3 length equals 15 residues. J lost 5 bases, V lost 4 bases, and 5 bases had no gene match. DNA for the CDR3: TGTGCCAGCAGTGCTCGACAGGGGGGGACCGGGGAGCTGTTTTTT. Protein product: CASSARQGGTGELFF.

CDR3 amino acids: CASGPSGGAADTQYF. The CDR3 nucleotides read TGCGCCAGCGGCCCCAGCGGGGGGGCCGCAGATACGCAGTATTTT. The rearrangement links TRBV10-1 to TRBJ2-3; the match to TRBD2 covers 10 bases. The CDR3 is 15 amino acids. The germline V gene encodes CDR1 WNHNN and CDR2 SYGVQD (reference sequence). J gave up 4 bases and V 8 bases, and 9 bases lay outside the gene matches.